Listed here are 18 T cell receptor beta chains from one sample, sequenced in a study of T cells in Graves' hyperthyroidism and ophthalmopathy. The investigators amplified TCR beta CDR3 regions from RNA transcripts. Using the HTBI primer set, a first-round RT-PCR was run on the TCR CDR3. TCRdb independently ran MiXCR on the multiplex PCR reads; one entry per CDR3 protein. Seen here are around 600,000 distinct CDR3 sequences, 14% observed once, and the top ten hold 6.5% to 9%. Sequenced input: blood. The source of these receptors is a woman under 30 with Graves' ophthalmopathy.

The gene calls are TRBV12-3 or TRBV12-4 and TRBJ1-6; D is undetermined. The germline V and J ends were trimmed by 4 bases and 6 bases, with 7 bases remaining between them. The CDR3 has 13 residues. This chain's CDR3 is CASSYGLNSPLHF. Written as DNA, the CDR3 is TGTGCCAGCAGTTATGGCCTTAATTCACCCCTCCACTTT.

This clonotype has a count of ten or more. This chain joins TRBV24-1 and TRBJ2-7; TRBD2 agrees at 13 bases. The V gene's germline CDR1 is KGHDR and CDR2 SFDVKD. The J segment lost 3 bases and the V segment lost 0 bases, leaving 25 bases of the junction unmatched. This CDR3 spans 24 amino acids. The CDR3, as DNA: TGTGCCACCAGTGATTTGCAGGGTTGGGAAAGGGGACTAGCGGGACGATCTAAGAGCTACGAGCAGTACTTC. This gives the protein CATSDLQGWERGLAGRSKSYEQYF.

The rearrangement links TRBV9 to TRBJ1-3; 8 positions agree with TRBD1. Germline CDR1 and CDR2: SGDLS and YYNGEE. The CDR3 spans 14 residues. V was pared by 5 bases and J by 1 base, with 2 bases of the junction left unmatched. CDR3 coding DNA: TGTGCCAGCAGGGGACAGGATTCTGGAAACACCATATATTTT. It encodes CASRGQDSGNTIYF.

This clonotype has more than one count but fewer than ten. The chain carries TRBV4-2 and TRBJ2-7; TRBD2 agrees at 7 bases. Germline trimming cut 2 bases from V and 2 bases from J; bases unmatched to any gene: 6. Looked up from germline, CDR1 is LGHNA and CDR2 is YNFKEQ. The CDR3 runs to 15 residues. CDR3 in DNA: TGTGCCAGCAGCCAAAGTGCGGGAGTCCCCTACGAGCAGTACTTC. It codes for CASSQSAGVPYEQYF.

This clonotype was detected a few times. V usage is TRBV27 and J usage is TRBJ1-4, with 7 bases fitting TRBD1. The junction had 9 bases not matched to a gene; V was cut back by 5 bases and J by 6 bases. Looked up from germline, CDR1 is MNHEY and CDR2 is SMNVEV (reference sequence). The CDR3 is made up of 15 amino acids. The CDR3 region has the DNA TGTGCCAGCAGTGCTCTAGGGGGCAGGGATGAAAAACTGTTTTTT. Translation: CASSALGGRDEKLFF.

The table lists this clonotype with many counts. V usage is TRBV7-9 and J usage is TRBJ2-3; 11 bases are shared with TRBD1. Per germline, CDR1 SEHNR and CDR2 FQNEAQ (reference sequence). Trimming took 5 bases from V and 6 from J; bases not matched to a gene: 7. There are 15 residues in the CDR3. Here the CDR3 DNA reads TGTGCCAGCAGCGAAGGACAGGGGGCGTCGGATACGCAGTATTTT. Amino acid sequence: CASSEGQGASDTQYF.

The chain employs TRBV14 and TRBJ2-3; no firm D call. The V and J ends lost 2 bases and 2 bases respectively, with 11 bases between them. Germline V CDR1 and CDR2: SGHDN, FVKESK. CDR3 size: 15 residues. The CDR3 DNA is TGTGCCAGCAGCCAATTAGGTTCGTCCACAGATACGCAGTATTTT. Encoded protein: CASSQLGSSTDTQYF. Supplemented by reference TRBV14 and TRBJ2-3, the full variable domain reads EAGVTQFPSHSVIEKGQTVTLRCDPISGHDNLYWYRRVMGKEIKFLLHFVKESKQDESGMPNNRFLAERTGGTYSTLKVQPAELEDSGVYFCASSQLGSSTDTQYFGPGTRLTVL.

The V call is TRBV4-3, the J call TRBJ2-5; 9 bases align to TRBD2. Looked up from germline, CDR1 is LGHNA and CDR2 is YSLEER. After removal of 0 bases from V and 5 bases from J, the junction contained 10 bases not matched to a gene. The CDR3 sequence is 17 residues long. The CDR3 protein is CASSQDPGGRAVETQYF. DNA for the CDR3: TGCGCCAGCAGCCAAGATCCGGGCGGGAGGGCCGTGGAGACCCAGTACTTC.

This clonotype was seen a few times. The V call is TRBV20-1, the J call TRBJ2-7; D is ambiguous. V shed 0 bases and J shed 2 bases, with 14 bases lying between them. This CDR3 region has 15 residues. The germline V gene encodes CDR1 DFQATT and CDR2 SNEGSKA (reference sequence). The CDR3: CSARDPPSNPYEQYF. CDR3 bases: TGCAGTGCTAGAGATCCCCCCAGCAACCCCTACGAGCAGTACTTC.

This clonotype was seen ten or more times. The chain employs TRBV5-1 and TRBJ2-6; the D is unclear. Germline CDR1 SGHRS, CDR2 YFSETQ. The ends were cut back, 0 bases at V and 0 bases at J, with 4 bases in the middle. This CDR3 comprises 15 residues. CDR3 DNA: TGCGCCAGCAGCTTGGCCCTCTCTGGGGCCAACGTCCTGACTTTC. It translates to CASSLALSGANVLTF.

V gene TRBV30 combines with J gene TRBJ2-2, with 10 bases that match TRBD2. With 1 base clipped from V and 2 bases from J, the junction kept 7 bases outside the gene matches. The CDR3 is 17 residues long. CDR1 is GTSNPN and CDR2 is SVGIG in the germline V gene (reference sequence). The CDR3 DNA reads TGTGCCTGGAGTGAAGCGGGAGGGAATATTAACACCGGGGAGCTGTTTTTT. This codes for CAWSEAGGNINTGELFF.

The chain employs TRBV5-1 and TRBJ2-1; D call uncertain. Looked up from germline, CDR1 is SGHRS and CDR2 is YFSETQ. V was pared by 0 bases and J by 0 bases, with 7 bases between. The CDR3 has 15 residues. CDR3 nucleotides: TGCGCCAGCAGCTTGGGGTTTAGCTCCTACAATGAGCAGTTCTTC. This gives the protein CASSLGFSSYNEQFF.

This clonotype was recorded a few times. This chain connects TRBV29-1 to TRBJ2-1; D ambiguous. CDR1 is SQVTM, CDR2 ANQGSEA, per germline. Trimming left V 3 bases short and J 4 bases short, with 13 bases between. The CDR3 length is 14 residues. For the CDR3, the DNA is TGCAGCGTTGAGGGGTGGCAGATATACAATGAGCAGTTCTTC. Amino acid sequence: CSVEGWQIYNEQFF.

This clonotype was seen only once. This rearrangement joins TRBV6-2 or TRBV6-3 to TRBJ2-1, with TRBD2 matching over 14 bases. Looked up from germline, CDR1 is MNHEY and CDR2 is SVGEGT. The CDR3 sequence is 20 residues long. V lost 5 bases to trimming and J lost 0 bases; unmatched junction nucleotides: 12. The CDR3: CASSDGTSGRLSSSYNEQFF. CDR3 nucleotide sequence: TGTGCCAGCAGTGACGGGACTAGCGGGAGATTATCCAGCTCCTACAATGAGCAGTTCTTC.

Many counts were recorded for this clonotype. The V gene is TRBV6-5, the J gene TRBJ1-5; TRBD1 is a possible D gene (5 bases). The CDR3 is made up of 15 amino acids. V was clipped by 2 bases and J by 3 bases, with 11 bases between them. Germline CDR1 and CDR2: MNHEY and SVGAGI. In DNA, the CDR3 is TGTGCCAGCAGTTACACCGGGACGGACAATCAGCCCCAGCATTTT. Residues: CASSYTGTDNQPQHF.

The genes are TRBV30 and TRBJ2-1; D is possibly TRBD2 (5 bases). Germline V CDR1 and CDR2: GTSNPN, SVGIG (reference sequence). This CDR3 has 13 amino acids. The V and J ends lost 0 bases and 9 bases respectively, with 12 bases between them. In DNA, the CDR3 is TGTGCCTGGAGTGTAGGGCTAGCACGTGAGCAGTTCTTC. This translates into CAWSVGLAREQFF.

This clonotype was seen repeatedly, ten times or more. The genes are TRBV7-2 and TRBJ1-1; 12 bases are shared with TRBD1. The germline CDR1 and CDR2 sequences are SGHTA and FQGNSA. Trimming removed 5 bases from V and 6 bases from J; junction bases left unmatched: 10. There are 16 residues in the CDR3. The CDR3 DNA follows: TGTGCCAGCAGCCGACGGGACAGGGGGCGAAGGGCTGAAGCTTTCTTT. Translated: CASSRRDRGRRAEAFF.

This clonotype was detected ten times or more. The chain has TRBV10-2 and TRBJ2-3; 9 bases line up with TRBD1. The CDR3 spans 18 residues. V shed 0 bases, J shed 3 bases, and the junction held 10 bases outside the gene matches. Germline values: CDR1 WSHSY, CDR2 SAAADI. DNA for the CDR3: TGCGCCAGCAGTGAGTCTCATCAAAGGGACAGGGTAACAGATACGCAGTATTTT. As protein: CASSESHQRDRVTDTQYF.